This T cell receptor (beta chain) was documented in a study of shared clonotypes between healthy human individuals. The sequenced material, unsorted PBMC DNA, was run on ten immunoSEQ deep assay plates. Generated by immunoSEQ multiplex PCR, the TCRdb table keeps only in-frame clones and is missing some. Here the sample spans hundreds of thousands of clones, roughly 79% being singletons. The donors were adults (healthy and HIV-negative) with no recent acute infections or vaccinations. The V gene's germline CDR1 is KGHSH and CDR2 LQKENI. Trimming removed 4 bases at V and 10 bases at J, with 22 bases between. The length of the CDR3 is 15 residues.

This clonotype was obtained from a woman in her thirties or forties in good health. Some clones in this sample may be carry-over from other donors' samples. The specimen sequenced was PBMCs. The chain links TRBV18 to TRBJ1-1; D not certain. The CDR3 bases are TGTGCCAGCTCACTCTCTTCCCCGTTGGAACAGCGAGCTTTCTTT. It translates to CASSLSSPLEQRAFF.